The source of this TCR beta chain is a study of blood T cells in healthy people across ages. Broader study findings: Older age went with lower TCR beta diversity per million T cells, in a roughly linear way.

Note on this clonotype: Its antigen is still unknown.

Germline V gene lookup returns CDR1 SGDLS and CDR2 YYNGEE. V was clipped by 4 bases and J by 7 bases, with 12 bases between them. This CDR3 region has 12 residues. The use of a sample-barcoded 5' primer and a J-beta primer mix characterized a second PCR of roughly 7 to 11 cycles. Every cDNA molecule bore a tag from a template-switch adaptor containing 12 random nucleotides. One entry per CDR3 protein, called by TCRdb with MiXCR from the 5' RACE reads. The table has 1.5 million or so distinct CDR3 sequences, approximately 38% seen once. Input material: blood. This TCR derives from a woman aged 18-30 years in good health. The genes are TRBV9 and TRBJ2-7, with D tentatively TRBD2 (6 bases). The DNA for the CDR3 is TGTGCCAGCAGCTCCTCGGAGGGGGAGCAGTACTTC. It encodes CASSSSEGEQYF.